This T cell receptor beta chain derives from a study of regulatory T cells in long-lasting Graves disease. About the study: Recently diagnosed Graves' patients had received antithyroid drugs for under 3 months.

This clonotype was observed many times. The time point was: newly diagnosed GD, antithyroid drugs for less than 3 months. The TCR library was prepared using RNA isolated from PBMCs. Both iRepertoire HTBI primers and Arm-PCR of CDR3 regions were used to build the TCR beta libraries. Original methodology: Samples collectively showed 62 TRBV and approximately 14 TRBJ segments. TCRdb recomputed calls from the multiplex PCR reads with MiXCR, one row per CDR3 protein. The V and J calls and clone size are TCRdb's, not the authors'. The sample shows 300,000 to 450,000 distinct CDR3 sequences, about a sixth of them seen only once. The clonotype comes from a female donor with Graves disease. This material consisted of peripheral blood mononuclear cells (PBMCs), taken at new diagnosis, from a patient treated with antithyroid drugs.

This CDR3 is CSARPSREQYF. The CDR3 region has the DNA TGCAGTGCTCGTCCCTCGAGGGAGCAGTACTTC. V gene TRBV20-1 combines with J gene TRBJ2-7; D gene uncertain. CDR1 is DFQATT and CDR2 is SNEGSKA in the germline V gene (reference sequence). The V and J ends lost 5 bases and 7 bases respectively, with 12 bases between them. This CDR3 has 11 residues.